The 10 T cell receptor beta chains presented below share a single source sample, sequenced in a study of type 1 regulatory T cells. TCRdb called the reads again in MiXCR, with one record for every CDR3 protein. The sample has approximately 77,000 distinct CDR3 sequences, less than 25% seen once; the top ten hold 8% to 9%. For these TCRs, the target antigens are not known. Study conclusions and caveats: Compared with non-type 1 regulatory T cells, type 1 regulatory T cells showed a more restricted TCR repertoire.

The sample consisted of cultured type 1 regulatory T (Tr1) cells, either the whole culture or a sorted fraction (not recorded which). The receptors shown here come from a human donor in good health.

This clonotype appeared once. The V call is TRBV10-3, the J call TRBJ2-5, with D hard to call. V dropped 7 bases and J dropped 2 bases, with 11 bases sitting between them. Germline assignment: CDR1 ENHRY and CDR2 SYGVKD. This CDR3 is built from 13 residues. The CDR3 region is CAITEGYQETQYF. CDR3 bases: TGTGCCATCACGGAAGGGTATCAAGAGACCCAGTACTTC.

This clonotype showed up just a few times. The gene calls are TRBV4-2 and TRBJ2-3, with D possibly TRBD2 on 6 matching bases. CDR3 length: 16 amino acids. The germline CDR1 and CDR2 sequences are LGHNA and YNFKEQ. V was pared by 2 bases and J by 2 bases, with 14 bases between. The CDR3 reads CASSQLRAGTTDTQYF. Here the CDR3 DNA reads TGTGCCAGCAGCCAACTTAGGGCGGGAACCACAGATACGCAGTATTTT.

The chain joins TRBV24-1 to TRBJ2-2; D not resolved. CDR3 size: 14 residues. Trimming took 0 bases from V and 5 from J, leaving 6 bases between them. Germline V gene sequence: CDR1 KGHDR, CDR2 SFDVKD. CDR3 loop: CATSDLFGTGELFF. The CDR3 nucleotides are TGTGCCACCAGTGATTTGTTCGGAACCGGGGAGCTGTTTTTT.

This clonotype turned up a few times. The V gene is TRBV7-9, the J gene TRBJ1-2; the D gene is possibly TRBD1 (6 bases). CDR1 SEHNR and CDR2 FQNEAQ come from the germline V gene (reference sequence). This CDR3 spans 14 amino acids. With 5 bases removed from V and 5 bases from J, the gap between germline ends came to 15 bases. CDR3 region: CASSRRTESYGYTF. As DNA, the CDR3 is TGTGCCAGCAGCCGACGGACAGAGAGTTATGGCTACACCTTC.

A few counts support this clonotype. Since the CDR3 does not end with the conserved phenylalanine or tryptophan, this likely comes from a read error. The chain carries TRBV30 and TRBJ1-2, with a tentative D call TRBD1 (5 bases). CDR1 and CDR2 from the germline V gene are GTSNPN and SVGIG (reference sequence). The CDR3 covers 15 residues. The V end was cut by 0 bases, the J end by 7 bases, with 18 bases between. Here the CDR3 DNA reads TGTGCCTGGAGTGTAGAAGGGGTCCCCCTTATTGGCTACACCCTC. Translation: CAWSVEGVPLIGYTL.

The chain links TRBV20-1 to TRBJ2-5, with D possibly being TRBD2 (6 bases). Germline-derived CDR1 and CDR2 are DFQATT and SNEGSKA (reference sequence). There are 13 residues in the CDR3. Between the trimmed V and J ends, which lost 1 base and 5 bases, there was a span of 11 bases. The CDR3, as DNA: TGCAGTGCTAGAGGGAGGGTGGGGGAGACCCAGTACTTC. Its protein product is CSARGRVGETQYF.

The CDR3 DNA follows: TGCGCCAGCAGCTTGGGGTCAGCGGGAGGCCTCCAAGAGACCCAGTACTTC. It codes for CASSLGSAGGLQETQYF. The chain links TRBV5-1 to TRBJ2-5, with TRBD2 identical over 9 bases. CDR3 length equals 17 residues. V trimming: 0 bases; J trimming: 1 base; junction bases outside the gene matches: 7. Per germline, CDR1 SGHRS and CDR2 YFSETQ.

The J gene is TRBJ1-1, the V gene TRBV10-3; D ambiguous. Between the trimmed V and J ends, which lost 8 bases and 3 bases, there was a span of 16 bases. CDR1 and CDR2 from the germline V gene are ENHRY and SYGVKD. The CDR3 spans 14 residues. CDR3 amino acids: CAISRMPGDTEAFF. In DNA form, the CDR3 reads TGTGCCATCTCTCGGATGCCCGGGGACACTGAAGCTTTCTTT.

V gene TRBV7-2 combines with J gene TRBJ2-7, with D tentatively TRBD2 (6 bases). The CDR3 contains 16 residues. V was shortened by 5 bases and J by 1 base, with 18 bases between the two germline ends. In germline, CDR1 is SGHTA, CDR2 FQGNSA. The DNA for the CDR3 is TGTGCCAGCAGCCCCAATTCCGGGACTGAGTCCTACGAGCAGTACTTC. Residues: CASSPNSGTESYEQYF.

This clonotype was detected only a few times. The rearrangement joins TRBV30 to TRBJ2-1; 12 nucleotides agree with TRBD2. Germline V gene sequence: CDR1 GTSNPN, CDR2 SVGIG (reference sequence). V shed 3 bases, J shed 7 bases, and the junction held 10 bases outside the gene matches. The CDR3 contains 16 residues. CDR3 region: CAWRHLAGGPGNEQFF. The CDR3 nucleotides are TGTGCCTGGAGGCATCTAGCGGGAGGGCCAGGGAATGAGCAGTTCTTC.